These 6 T cell receptor beta chains were sequenced from one sample in a study of OX40 agonist ivuxolimab in advanced cancers. Assay used: immunoSEQ multiplex PCR; TCRdb lists only in-frame clones, some missing. The profile covers fewer than 100,000 clones, with approximately 84% appearing a single time and 0.4% to 0.5% taken by the ten largest. Sequencing used CD4+ or CD8+ T cells sorted from blood, obtained in a trial of the OX40 agonist ivuxolimab. The receptor set was obtained from an adult with an advanced solid tumor such as melanoma, head and neck, liver or kidney cancer.

The chain uses TRBV7-9 and TRBJ2-3, with 7 bases aligning to TRBD2. J gave up 5 bases and V 5 bases, and 1 base lay outside the gene matches. The germline gives CDR1 SEHNR, CDR2 FQNEAQ (reference sequence). CDR3 length: 12 residues. The CDR3 sequence: CASSPGGDTQYF. The CDR3, as DNA: TGTGCCAGCAGCCCGGGGGGAGATACGCAGTATTTT.

This clone was detected once. J is TRBJ2-7 and V is TRBV9; maybe TRBD2 (6 bases). CDR3 size: 16 residues. In germline, CDR1 is SGDLS, CDR2 YYNGEE. V was trimmed by 1 base and J by 6 bases, leaving 20 bases between them. Here the CDR3 DNA reads TGTGCCAGCAGCGTAACCAATCTAGGAGGGCCCAGCGAGCAGTACTTC. Amino acid sequence: CASSVTNLGGPSEQYF. Together with reference TRBV9 and TRBJ2-7, the CDR3 gives the full variable domain: DSGVTQTPKHLITATGQRVTLRCSPRSGDLSVYWYQQSLDQGLQFLIQYYNGEERAKGNILERFSAQQFPDLHSELNLSSLELGDSALYFCASSVTNLGGPSEQYFGPGTRLTVT.

This sequence joins TRBV5-1 and TRBJ1-2; 7 nucleotides agree with TRBD1. J was trimmed by 8 bases and V by 0 bases; bases with no gene match: 4. Germline lookup yields CDR1 SGHRS and CDR2 YFSETQ. CDR3 length equals 13 residues. The CDR3 DNA sequence: TGCGCCAGCAGCTTGGACAGGGGAGAAGGCTACACCTTC. This codes for CASSLDRGEGYTF.

V is TRBV11-2 and J is TRBJ2-7, with no clear D. Germline V gene data show CDR1 as SGHAT and CDR2 as FQNNGV. CDR3 length equals 14 residues. Trimming stripped 5 bases from V and 4 bases from J, with 15 bases between. The CDR3 sequence is CASSHTRPSYEQYF. The CDR3 bases are TGTGCCAGCAGCCATACCCGGCCCTCTTACGAGCAGTACTTC.

This clone is classed as medium-sized. V gene TRBV18 combines with J gene TRBJ1-6; 11 bases are a match to TRBD1. The germline V gene encodes CDR1 KGHSH and CDR2 LQKENI. After removal of 4 bases from V and 7 bases from J, the junction contained 3 bases not matched to a gene. The CDR3 runs 15 residues. Here the CDR3 DNA reads TGTGCCAGCTCACGGACAGGGGGCCGGAATTCACCCCTCCACTTT. Translating gives CASSRTGGRNSPLHF. Complete variable domain (other parts from reference TRBV18 and TRBJ1-6): NAGVMQNPRHLVRRRGQEARLRCSPMKGHSHVYWYRQLPEEGLKFMVYLQKENIIDESGMPKERFSAEFPKEGPSILRIQQVVRGDSAAYFCASSRTGGRNSPLHFGNGTRLTVT.

V and J are TRBV19 and TRBJ1-2; 9 positions agree with TRBD1. The CDR3 spans 14 residues. Looked up from germline, CDR1 is LNHDA and CDR2 is SQIVND (reference sequence). Trimming took 6 bases from V and 1 from J; bases not matched to a gene: 3. CDR3 bases: TGTGCCAGTAGGAGACAGGGGGGTAACTATGGCTACACCTTC. Translating gives CASRRQGGNYGYTF.